These 30 T cell receptor beta chains came from one sample sequenced in a study of T-cell memory formation after mild COVID-19. Each CDR3 protein gets one entry after TCRdb re-called the 5' RACE reads with MiXCR. The sample holds around 500,000 distinct CDR3 sequences, about 20% seen once. The specimen sequenced was PBMCs or a T cell subset sorted from them (not recorded which). All receptors derive from an adult woman who had mild COVID-19 (a few samples of this study predate the infection). Cell type and time point are not known.

This clonotype came up many times. Sequence at one end of the junction differs from germline and may be a read error. The genes are TRBV7-9 and TRBJ1-1, with D perhaps matching TRBD1 (5 bases). CDR3 length equals 14 residues. In germline, CDR1 is SEHNR, CDR2 FQNEAQ (reference sequence). CDR3 DNA: TGCGCCAGCAGCCTCGGCGGGACGAACACTGAAGCTTTCTTT. It yields the protein CASSLGGTNTEAFF.

This chain joins TRBV12-3 or TRBV12-4 and TRBJ1-5, with a tentative D call TRBD1 (5 bases). The CDR3 consists of 15 residues. With 5 bases removed from V and 4 bases from J, the gap between germline ends came to 15 bases. The CDR3 region is CASSQGLTVNQPQHF. Here the CDR3 DNA reads TGTGCCAGCAGTCAAGGCCTGACAGTAAATCAGCCCCAGCATTTT.

This clonotype was seen a few times. The chain carries TRBV3-1 and TRBJ2-1; 10 nucleotides align to TRBD2. This CDR3 comprises 15 residues. The germline V gene has CDR1 LGHDT and CDR2 YNNKEL (reference sequence). Unmatched junction bases numbered 2, after V lost 5 bases and J lost 1 base. CDR3 region: CASSYSGGSYNEQFF. The CDR3 region has the DNA TGTGCCAGCAGCTATAGCGGGGGGTCCTACAATGAGCAGTTCTTC.

This clonotype turned up a few times. The chain couples TRBV5-5 to TRBJ1-1, with TRBD1 identical over 10 bases. There are 14 residues in the CDR3. Trimming at V came to 4 bases and at J to 5 bases, leaving 5 bases not matched to a gene. Germline V gene lookup returns CDR1 SGHKS and CDR2 YYEKEE (reference sequence). This CDR3 is CASSQGTGVTEAFF. The CDR3 coding sequence is TGTGCCAGCAGCCAGGGGACAGGGGTTACTGAAGCTTTCTTT.

There are a few counts of this clonotype. The V and J genes are TRBV6-1 and TRBJ1-4; 7 bases fit TRBD1. Germline-derived CDR1 and CDR2 are MNHNS and SASEGT. V lost 5 bases to trimming and J lost 7 bases; unmatched junction nucleotides: 7. The CDR3 totals 14 residues. In nucleotides, the CDR3 is TGTGCCAGCAGTACTACAGGGGCCCCTGAAAAACTGTTTTTT. This codes for CASSTTGAPEKLFF.

The chain carries TRBV2 and TRBJ2-2, with 10 nucleotides matching TRBD1. V lost 6 bases and J lost 4; bases outside the gene matches: 5. The CDR3 sequence is 15 residues long. CDR1 and CDR2 (germline): SNHLY, FYNNEI. CDR3 sequence reads: CASRMGQGITGELFF. CDR3 nucleotide sequence: TGTGCCAGCAGGATGGGACAGGGGATCACCGGGGAGCTGTTTTTT.

This clonotype was observed a handful of times. V usage is TRBV24-1 and J usage is TRBJ2-7; possibly TRBD1 for D (6 bases). Germline-derived CDR1 and CDR2 are KGHDR and SFDVKD. Deletions cut 4 bases from V and 4 bases from J, with 13 bases between. The CDR3 contains 14 residues. The CDR3 DNA is TGTGCCACCAGTGAAACAGGGTTCCCGTACGAGCAGTACTTC. This codes for CATSETGFPYEQYF.

The table lists this clonotype with a few counts. This chain connects TRBV5-1 to TRBJ2-2, with a possible D match to TRBD1 (6 bases). This CDR3 is 17 amino acids long. Between the trimmed V and J ends, which lost 0 bases and 6 bases, there was a span of 18 bases. Germline CDR1 and CDR2: SGHRS and YFSETQ. CDR3 sequence reads: CASSLDPPGAFSGELFF. The DNA of the CDR3 is TGCGCCAGCAGCTTGGACCCGCCAGGGGCGTTTTCCGGGGAGCTGTTTTTT.

This clonotype was seen at least ten times. The rearrangement joins TRBV4-3 to TRBJ1-1; weak D call: TRBD1 (6 bases). The CDR3 length is 15 residues. V lost 3 bases and J lost 6, with 17 bases in between. Germline CDR1 LGHNA, CDR2 YSLEER. The CDR3 DNA sequence: TGCGCCAGCAGCCAGGGGCAAAGGGGGGTCCCTGAAGCTTTCTTT. It codes for CASSQGQRGVPEAFF.

This clonotype came up a few times. This chain links TRBV7-6 with TRBJ2-7; D tentatively fits TRBD1 or TRBD2 (5 bases each). V was pared by 1 base and J by 3 bases, with 13 bases between. The CDR3 has 15 residues. Germline CDR1 and CDR2: SGHVS and FNYEAQ. This CDR3 reads CASSLGSGTHYEQYF. In DNA form, the CDR3 reads TGTGCCAGCAGCTTAGGGTCCGGGACCCACTACGAGCAGTACTTC.

This chain uses TRBV5-1 with TRBJ2-3, with D tentatively TRBD1 or TRBD2 (5 bases each). V lost 4 bases and J 3 bases, leaving 21 bases between the germline ends. The CDR3 length is 17 residues. In germline, CDR1 is SGHRS, CDR2 YFSETQ. CDR3 in DNA: TGCGCCAGCAGCCCTAAAGGAGCAGGGTGGAGGACAGATACGCAGTATTTT. Translation gives CASSPKGAGWRTDTQYF.

The V call is TRBV20-1, the J call TRBJ1-5; possibly TRBD1 for D (5 bases). Trimming removed 3 bases at V and 9 bases at J, with 18 bases between. CDR1 and CDR2 (germline): DFQATT, SNEGSKA (reference sequence). CDR3 length: 14 amino acids. The CDR3 protein is CSAREQVIILPQHF. The CDR3 DNA follows: TGCAGTGCTAGGGAACAGGTTATTATTTTGCCCCAGCATTTT.

This clonotype has ten or more counts. V and J are TRBV7-6 and TRBJ2-3, with D perhaps matching TRBD1 or TRBD2 (5 bases each). V gave up 8 bases and J gave up 2 bases, with 17 bases separating them. Germline values: CDR1 SGHVS, CDR2 FNYEAQ. The CDR3 length is 15 residues. The CDR3 DNA is TGTGCCAGCGGGGGACGGGGTCAGACCACAGATACGCAGTATTTT. Amino acid sequence: CASGGRGQTTDTQYF.

Worth noting for this clonotype: One end of the junction does not line up with germline, which may come from a read error. The chain carries TRBV18 and TRBJ2-7, with D perhaps TRBD2 (5 bases). There are 14 residues in the CDR3. Germline CDR1 and CDR2: KGHSH and LQKENI. CDR3 amino acids: CASSPLDTIYEQYF. The CDR3, as DNA: TGTGCCAGCTCTCCACTAGATACGATCTACGAGCAGTACTTC.

A few counts support this clonotype. The chain carries TRBV24-1 and TRBJ2-3; 11 nucleotides agree with TRBD1. With V trimmed by 3 bases and J by 14 bases, 3 bases remained unmatched. This CDR3 is built from 12 residues. In germline, CDR1 is KGHDR, CDR2 SFDVKD. This CDR3 reads CATSDPDRGRYF. In DNA form, the CDR3 reads TGTGCCACCAGTGATCCGGACAGGGGGCGGTATTTT.

This chain uses TRBV12-3 or TRBV12-4 with TRBJ1-2, with a tentative D call TRBD1 (5 bases). The CDR3 has 20 residues. V was pared by 5 bases and J by 3 bases, with 31 bases between. The DNA for the CDR3 is TGTGCCAGCAGTCAAGGATTGATCCGGGATCCAGGGTCTTCCCACTATGGCTACACCTTC. It specifies CASSQGLIRDPGSSHYGYTF.

To note about this clonotype: Germline is not matched at one junction end, which may reflect a read error. The chain joins TRBV5-6 to TRBJ2-7, with unresolved D. The CDR3 consists of 11 residues. Germline CDR1 SGHDT, CDR2 YYEEEE. The CDR3 sequence: CASSLAGRINF. In DNA form, the CDR3 reads TGTGCCAGCAGCTTGGCGGGCAGGATTAACTTC.

In its sample, this clonotype was seen a few times. The J gene is TRBJ2-2, the V gene TRBV7-3, with 9 bases that match TRBD2. The V gene end was trimmed by 1 base and the J gene end by 5 bases; junction bases not matched to a gene: 5. Germline V lookup: CDR1 SGHTA, CDR2 FQGTGA. This CDR3 comprises 16 residues. The CDR3 nucleotides read TGTGCCAGCAGCTTAAGGTCCGCGGGGGGGACCGGGGAGCTGTTTTTT. Amino acids: CASSLRSAGGTGELFF.

The CDR3 region is CASSEIRDSSYEQYF. The CDR3 DNA reads TGTGCCAGCAGTGAAATCAGGGACAGCTCCTACGAGCAGTACTTC. The chain joins TRBV2 to TRBJ2-7, with 7 bases identical to TRBD1. CDR1 and CDR2 (germline): SNHLY, FYNNEI. J lost 0 bases, V lost 2 bases, and 4 bases had no gene match. The CDR3 sequence is 15 residues long.

This rearrangement joins TRBV6-6 to TRBJ2-7; D is perhaps TRBD1 (6 bases). CDR3 length equals 13 residues. Germline CDR1 MNHNY, CDR2 SVGAGI (reference sequence). Trimming removed 5 bases from V and 7 bases from J, with 15 bases in between. CDR3 protein: CASSPPQGGEQYF. The CDR3 region has the DNA TGTGCCAGCAGTCCCCCACAGGGCGGGGAGCAGTACTTC.

This clonotype was counted at least ten times. V gene TRBV2 combines with J gene TRBJ1-2; D uncertain. Germline assignment: CDR1 SNHLY and CDR2 FYNNEI. This CDR3 spans 13 amino acids. V was pared by 7 bases and J by 4 bases, with 13 bases between. Here the CDR3 reads CASNHALGYGYTF. CDR3 in DNA: TGTGCCAGCAACCATGCCCTAGGCTATGGCTACACCTTC. The whole variable domain, filled in from reference TRBV2 and TRBJ1-2, reads EPEVTQTPSHQVTQMGQEVILRCVPISNHLYFYWYRQILGQKVEFLVSFYNNEISEKSEIFDDQFSVERPDGSNFTLKIRSTKLEDSAMYFCASNHALGYGYTFGSGTRLTVV.

This chain links TRBV21-1 with TRBJ1-2; TRBD1 is taken as the D call from the table, unchecked against the DNA. TRBV21-1 is a listed pseudogene. There are 20 residues in the CDR3. CDR3 loop: CASSKEGLSRQSRSYYGYTF. Written as DNA, the CDR3 is TGTGCCAGCAGCAAAGAGGGTTTGTCGCGACAGAGCAGATCTTACTATGGCTACACCTTC.

The chain employs TRBV4-2 and TRBJ2-7, with a weak D call TRBD1 (6 bases). V dropped 0 bases and J dropped 4 bases, with 16 bases sitting between them. Germline V CDR1 and CDR2: LGHNA, YNFKEQ. The CDR3 runs to 16 residues. CDR3 in amino acids: CASSQDGIGGTYEQYF. The CDR3 region has the DNA TGTGCCAGCAGCCAAGACGGGATTGGGGGCACTTACGAGCAGTACTTC.

This clonotype was counted only a few times. The chain has TRBV30 and TRBJ2-5, with 7 bases matching TRBD2. Germline loops: CDR1 GTSNPN, CDR2 SVGIG (reference sequence). This CDR3 is built from 11 residues. CDR3: CAGEGGETQYF. CDR3 nucleotides: TGTGCAGGGGAGGGAGGAGAGACCCAGTACTTC.

The chain carries TRBV6-5 and TRBJ2-5; TRBD1 agrees at 12 bases. The V gene's germline CDR1 is MNHEY and CDR2 SVGAGI. V lost 5 bases to trimming and J lost 7 bases; unmatched junction nucleotides: 8. There are 15 residues in the CDR3. The CDR3 DNA reads TGTGCCAGCAGTCCCTCTGGGACAGGGGGCGGGACCCAGTACTTC. This gives the protein CASSPSGTGGGTQYF.

The chain links TRBV5-1 to TRBJ2-2; D perhaps matches TRBD2 (6 bases). The ends were cut back, 7 bases at V and 3 bases at J, with 19 bases in the middle. Germline V lookup: CDR1 SGHRS, CDR2 YFSETQ. The CDR3 is 16 residues long. The CDR3 DNA reads TGCGCCAGCCAAAGGACCCCGGGGGAGGACACCGGGGAGCTGTTTTTT. Encoded protein: CASQRTPGEDTGELFF. Supplemented by reference TRBV5-1 and TRBJ2-2, the full variable domain reads KAGVTQTPRYLIKTRGQQVTLSCSPISGHRSVSWYQQTPGQGLQFLFEYFSETQRNKGNFPGRFSGRQFSNSRSEMNVSTLELGDSALYLCASQRTPGEDTGELFFGEGSRLTVL.

In its sample, this clonotype was seen a few times. This rearrangement joins TRBV6-4 to TRBJ2-1, with 8 positions matching TRBD1. Germline V lookup: CDR1 MRHNA, CDR2 SNTAGT. This CDR3 has 15 residues. Unmatched junction bases numbered 9, after V lost 3 bases and J lost 8 bases. This chain's CDR3 is CASSDAGGAGDEQFF. The CDR3, as DNA: TGTGCCAGCAGTGATGCAGGGGGCGCGGGCGATGAGCAGTTCTTC.

The rearrangement joins TRBV10-3 to TRBJ1-1, with 10 bases matching TRBD1. The CDR3 runs to 14 residues. Looked up from germline, CDR1 is ENHRY and CDR2 is SYGVKD. V gave up 5 bases and J gave up 5 bases; unmatched junction bases: 5. The CDR3 nucleotides read TGTGCCATCAGTAGCCGGGACAGGGGAACTGAAGCTTTCTTT. Translated, it gives CAISSRDRGTEAFF.

This sequence joins TRBV5-5 and TRBJ2-7; D possibly corresponds to TRBD2 (5 bases). CDR1 is SGHKS and CDR2 is YYEKEE in the germline V gene (reference sequence). V lost 2 bases to trimming and J lost 1 base, with 10 bases between them. This CDR3 has 14 residues. The CDR3 region has the DNA TGTGCCAGCAGCTTCTCAAGAGGGTCCTACGAGCAGTACTTC. It encodes CASSFSRGSYEQYF. Full variable domain (remainder filled in from reference TRBV5-5 and TRBJ2-7): DAGVTQSPTHLIKTRGQQVTLRCSPISGHKSVSWYQQVLGQGPQFIFQYYEKEERGRGNFPDRFSARQFPNYSSELNVNALLLGDSALYLCASSFSRGSYEQYFGPGTRLTVT.

This clonotype was counted between two and nine times. V usage is TRBV12-3 or TRBV12-4 and J usage is TRBJ1-5; possibly TRBD1 for D (5 bases). Trimming pared 3 bases from V and 3 bases from J, leaving 12 bases between. This CDR3 is 15 amino acids long. The CDR3 loop reads CASSFLAGYNQPQHF. CDR3 bases: TGTGCCAGCAGTTTCTTGGCAGGGTACAATCAGCCCCAGCATTTT.